Described below is a single TCR beta chain sequence and its context. Its antigen is still unknown. No much larger clone is present one base from it, and per-base qualities are unavailable. Each collaborating institution followed its own protocols to collect whole blood in K2EDTA tubes. For TCRbeta analysis, collaborators shipped samples in one of three forms: frozen whole blood, isolated PBMCs, or DNA extracted from either of those sample types. The sample comes from a study of blood T cell repertoires in COVID-19 (dated by TCRdb to the early 2020s). About the study as a whole: Samples covering the acute and convalescent phases of COVID-19 were provided by collaborators in the United States, Italy and Spain. The prospective study material was composed of cDNA or gDNA derived from T cells, B-cell-depleted T cells, or PBMCs. Subjects who had been exposed to COVID-19, were actively infected with it, or had recovered from it provided the deeply sampled blood TCRbeta repertoires that made up the dataset. The repertoires were made available in a free public database intended to serve as a resource for research on the immune response to SARS-CoV-2. Samples came from the ongoing ImmuneRACE study (first 160 participants) plus 1,254 subjects from 6 global collaborators. The sample metadata nearly always contained a de-identified subject ID, COVID-19 status, age in years and sex. Where available, HLA class I and class II types were obtained from metadata supplied by the sample provider rather than from assay-based typing. Summary of the overall study and its limitations: The quantity of clinical and demographic metadata differed by source and by participant and was supplied without curation.

TCRbeta CDR3 regions were amplified from genomic DNA by means of the immunoSEQ Assay, a bias-controlled multiplex PCR. For the original study's pipeline: Within the assay, amplification of reference gene primers was used to estimate how many nucleated cells each sample contained. Sequence reads were collapsed and filtered to measure the absolute abundance of every unique TCRbeta CDR3 rearrangement. For each sample, productive Simpson clonality was calculated as the square root of Simpson's diversity index over productive rearrangements. The table was pulled from immuneACCESS by TCRdb, which kept in-frame rearrangements only. Such tables lose some clones; where checked, under half of the loss comes from unresolved V genes, and the rest has no known cause. V and J calls and clone size follow that table, whereas D and trimming were derived from the DNA. The sample table lists some 100,000 clones, 70% to 90% of them with a count of one. The leading ten clones occupy about 12% of the sample.

The source material was peripheral blood. This TCR derives from a woman between 65 and 79 years old with active or convalescent COVID-19.

The CDR3 is CASSLRPAGDGETQYF. The nucleotides read TGCGCCAGCAGCTTGCGGCCCGCAGGGGATGGAGAGACCCAGTACTTC. The chain couples TRBV5-1 to TRBJ2-5; the D region possibly corresponds to TRBD1 (6 bases align). According to the germline V gene, CDR1 reads SGHRS and CDR2 reads YFSETQ. The CDR3, cysteine through phenylalanine, is 16 amino acids long. CDR3 DNA is the only sequence kept; it has 48 bases, read in frame from the first base. V drops 1 base and J drops 4 bases, leaving 17 bases in between.